This is a list of T cell receptor beta chains from one sample in a study of blood T cell repertoires in COVID-19. The table came from immunoSEQ multiplex PCR; TCRdb's copy has only in-frame clones and leaves some out. The sample contains 70,000 to 80,000 clones, over 70% of which appear only once. The sample consisted of peripheral blood. The receptors were sampled from a man aged 45 to 65 with acute or convalescent COVID-19. CDR3s include the opening cysteine and the closing phenylalanine or tryptophan. D genes are given only for firm matches. The size entry is marked missing in some rows and otherwise reads once, few, many or a size class.

J gene,clone size,V gene,D gene,CDR3 DNA,CDR3 protein
TRBJ1-4,.,TRBV19,TRBD1,TGTGCCAGTAGTCCCTGGACAGGACCTAATGAAAAACTGTTTTTT,CASSPWTGPNEKLFF
TRBJ2-7,.,TRBV6-6,TRBD2,TGTGCCAGCCTGGGAGGGTCCTACTCCTACGAGCAGTACTTC,CASLGGSYSYEQYF
TRBJ2-3,.,TRBV10-1,TRBD1,TGCGCCAGCAGTGAGGTACAGGGGACAGATACGCAGTATTTT,CASSEVQGTDTQYF
TRBJ1-1,.,TRBV14,.,TGTGCCAGCAGCCGTGCAGTGAACACTGAAGCTTTCTTT,CASSRAVNTEAFF
TRBJ1-3,.,TRBV28,.,TGTGCCAGCAGTCCACCCTGGCCTGGAAACACCATATATTTT,CASSPPWPGNTIYF
TRBJ2-1,.,TRBV28,TRBD2,TGTGCCAGCAGTAAAAGCGGGGGAATTTACAATGAGCAGTTCTTC,CASSKSGGIYNEQFF
TRBJ1-1,once,TRBV2,TRBD1,TGTGCCAGCAGTGAGACAGGGGCTCCTCCTCGGCCCACGTTT,CASSETGAPPRPTF
TRBJ2-7,.,TRBV5-8,TRBD1,TGTGCCAGCAGCGAGATCCGGGACAGGGTTTTACCCTACGAGCAGTACTTC,CASSEIRDRVLPYEQYF
TRBJ2-1,.,TRBV11-2,TRBD2,TGTGCCAGCAGCTACCAGACTAGCGGGGAGGGAACATACAATGAGCAGTTCTTC,CASSYQTSGEGTYNEQFF
TRBJ2-1,.,TRBV4-1,TRBD2,TGCGCCAGCAGCCCACTAGGCGGGAGGGCCTCTAATGAGCAGTTCTTC,CASSPLGGRASNEQFF
TRBJ2-7,.,TRBV7-2,.,TGTGCCAGCAGCGTAGAATCCGGGAGATACGAGCAGTACTTC,CASSVESGRYEQYF
TRBJ1-5,once,TRBV6-2/TRBV6-3,.,TGTGCCAGCAGTTACTCGAGTGGAGGACTGAGCAATCAGCCCCAGCATTTT,CASSYSSGGLSNQPQHF
TRBJ1-6,once,TRBV6-5,.,TGTGCCAGCAGCGTCGGTGGACTCTATTCACCCCTCCACTTT,CASSVGGLYSPLHF
TRBJ1-5,once,TRBV2,.,TGTGCCAGCATGCTGGCGGGCGGGGGCAATCAGCCCCAGCATTTT,CASMLAGGGNQPQHF
TRBJ1-5,.,TRBV19,TRBD1,TGTGCCAGTAGCCGACAGGGGTGGTACCAGCCCCAGCATTTT,CASSRQGWYQPQHF
TRBJ2-5,.,TRBV5-4,.,TGTGCCAGCAGCTTATTGGGAGGAGGGCAAGAGACCCAGTACTTC,CASSLLGGGQETQYF
TRBJ2-2,.,TRBV27,.,TGTGCCAGCAGGCCCGCAGGCAGAGCGAACACCGGGGAGCTGTTTTTT,CASRPAGRANTGELFF
TRBJ1-2,.,TRBV5-1,TRBD1,TGCGCCAGCAGCTCGCAGGGGGACTATGGCTACACCTTC,CASSSQGDYGYTF
TRBJ1-5,.,TRBV6-2/TRBV6-3,TRBD1,TGTGCCAGCAGTGCGACAGGGGATGGACAGCCCCAGCATTTT,CASSATGDGQPQHF
TRBJ1-1,once,TRBV12-3/TRBV12-4,.,TGTGCCAGCAGTCCCGGTTTCGAAGCTTTCTTT,CASSPGFEAFF
TRBJ1-3,.,TRBV6-5,.,TGTGCCAGCAGTTATCAAGTTGAGGCCGGAAACACCATATATTTT,CASSYQVEAGNTIYF
TRBJ2-7,.,TRBV6-6,.,TGTGCCAGCAGCCACGGGGACATGGACGTATACGAGCAGTACTTC,CASSHGDMDVYEQYF
TRBJ1-5,.,TRBV5-5,TRBD1,TGTGCCAGCAGCCCCGGGACAGGGTTCAATCAGCCCCAGCATTTT,CASSPGTGFNQPQHF
TRBJ2-2,.,TRBV6-2/TRBV6-3,TRBD1,TGTGCCAGCAGTCAGAGGGACAGAAACACCGGGGAGCTGTTTTTT,CASSQRDRNTGELFF
TRBJ1-1,few,TRBV29-1,TRBD1,TGCAGCGTCGATCCGGGACAGGGGACGTTAGCTTTCTTT,CSVDPGQGTLAFF
TRBJ1-1,.,TRBV29-1,TRBD1,TGCAGCGTTGATACAGGACAGGGGGCGCGAGGGGCTTTCTTT,CSVDTGQGARGAFF
TRBJ2-5,.,TRBV5-1,TRBD1,TGCGCCAGCAGCCAAGGGACAGGGCAAGAGACCCAGTACTTC,CASSQGTGQETQYF
TRBJ1-2,once,TRBV18,TRBD1,TGTGCCAGCTCATCCCAATCCGGAGACAGGGTTGGCTACACCTTC,CASSSQSGDRVGYTF
TRBJ1-1,.,TRBV28,.,TGTGCCAGCAGTTTAGCAGGGGACGTTAACACTGAAGCTTTCTTT,CASSLAGDVNTEAFF
TRBJ1-2,.,TRBV3-1/TRBV3-2,.,TGTGCCAGCAGCCTGGGACTCACGGGTGGCTACACCTTC,CASSLGLTGGYTF
TRBJ1-5,once,TRBV7-9,.,TGTGCCAGCAGCAGAACTACAGGTAGCAATCAGCCCCAGCATTTT,CASSRTTGSNQPQHF
TRBJ2-2,.,TRBV10-2,.,TGCGCCAGCAGTGAGTTGGCCGCCGGGGAGCTGTTTTTT,CASSELAAGELFF
TRBJ2-2,.,TRBV5-4,TRBD2,TGTGCCAGCAGCTCTTCGACTAGCGGGAGGATCACCGGGGAGCTGTTTTTT,CASSSSTSGRITGELFF
TRBJ2-7,.,TRBV27,TRBD1,TGTGCCAGCAGTACTCCCGACAGGGGGATTTGGTACGAGCAGTACTTC,CASSTPDRGIWYEQYF
TRBJ1-1,.,TRBV5-5,.,TGTGCCAGCAGCTTACAGGTAGGGAACACTGAAGCTTTCTTT,CASSLQVGNTEAFF
TRBJ2-3,.,TRBV7-3,.,TGTGCCAGCAGCTTTACAGGGCCAGATACGCAGTATTTT,CASSFTGPDTQYF
TRBJ1-2,.,TRBV10-2,TRBD1,TGCGCCAGCACAGCCGCCCCAGACAGGGGGCAATATGGCTACACCTTC,CASTAAPDRGQYGYTF
TRBJ1-6,.,TRBV7-6,TRBD1,TGTGCCAGCAGCTTGGGACAGGGGGCGCTCAATTCACCCCTCCACTTT,CASSLGQGALNSPLHF
TRBJ1-2,.,TRBV19,TRBD1,TGTGCCAGTAGTGGCCACAGGGACAGTGGAGTACATGGCTACACCTTC,CASSGHRDSGVHGYTF
TRBJ2-2,.,TRBV7-3,.,TGTGCCAGCAGCTTAACTCCCAGGGACACCGGGGAGCTGTTTTTT,CASSLTPRDTGELFF
TRBJ1-2,.,TRBV5-6,.,TGTGCCAGCAGCTTTCCCCACGTTTACAGCTATGGCTACACCTTC,CASSFPHVYSYGYTF
TRBJ1-2,.,TRBV11-2,TRBD1,TGTGCCAGCAGCTTACCGGGACAGGGGGCTACCGTCCATGGCTACACCTTC,CASSLPGQGATVHGYTF
TRBJ1-4,.,TRBV19,.,TGTGCCAGTAGTATAAGGCACAGGCAGACTTCTAATGAAAAACTGTTTTTT,CASSIRHRQTSNEKLFF
TRBJ1-1,.,TRBV7-9,TRBD1,TGTGCCAGCAGCTCCCCGGGACAGCCGAACACTGAAGCTTTCTTT,CASSSPGQPNTEAFF
TRBJ2-6,few,TRBV4-3,.,TGCGCCAGCAGCCAAGACCTCCTGCCGGGGTCGATAGGGTCGGACGTCCTGACTTTC,CASSQDLLPGSIGSDVLTF
TRBJ1-2,few,TRBV7-2,.,TGTGCCAGCAGCTTAGGTCGCGGGGGGCGCACGATGGAAGGCTACACCTTC,CASSLGRGGRTMEGYTF
TRBJ1-5,.,TRBV6-2/TRBV6-3,.,TGTGCCAGCAGACCTGACAGGAGTACCGATCAGCCCCAGCATTTT,CASRPDRSTDQPQHF
TRBJ1-2,.,TRBV27,.,TGTGCCAGCAGTTCGAACAGGGTTAACTATGGCTACACCTTC,CASSSNRVNYGYTF
TRBJ2-1,.,TRBV27,TRBD2,TGTGCCAGCAGTTTACGTAGGCCGACTAGCGCTAACAATGAGCAGTTCTTC,CASSLRRPTSANNEQFF
TRBJ2-7,.,TRBV28,TRBD2,TGTGCCAGCAGCCCCCTAGCGGGTAGCTCCTACGAGCAGTACTTC,CASSPLAGSSYEQYF
TRBJ1-1,.,TRBV11-2,.,TGTGCCAGCAGCTTACCAGGACGGACAGACCAGAACACTGAAGCTTTCTTT,CASSLPGRTDQNTEAFF
TRBJ1-2,.,TRBV2,.,TGTGCCAGCAGCCACAGGCGATCTAACTATGGCTACACCTTC,CASSHRRSNYGYTF
TRBJ1-5,.,TRBV6-5,.,TGTGCCAGCAGGGCTGACATCTCTCAGCCCCAGCATTTT,CASRADISQPQHF
TRBJ1-1,.,TRBV6-5,TRBD1,TGTGCCAGCAGCCCGCAGGGGGCGAGCACTGAAGCTTTCTTT,CASSPQGASTEAFF
TRBJ1-1,.,TRBV14,.,TGTGCCAGCAGTTATGGGGGGGGGTACACTGAAGCTTTCTTT,CASSYGGGYTEAFF
TRBJ2-7,.,TRBV5-5,.,TGTGCCAGCAGCTTTGAGAGCTACGAGCAGTACTTC,CASSFESYEQYF
TRBJ2-2,.,TRBV6-5,.,TGTGCCAGCAGAAACAGGGACAACACCGGGGAGCTGTTTTTT,CASRNRDNTGELFF
TRBJ2-3,large,TRBV4-3,.,TGCGCCAGCAGCCAAACTTCAGATACGCAGTATTTT,CASSQTSDTQYF
TRBJ2-7,.,TRBV6-5,TRBD2,TGTGCCAGCAGATCGGGACTAGCGGTCTACGAGCAGTACTTC,CASRSGLAVYEQYF
TRBJ2-4,.,TRBV28,TRBD1,TGTGCCAGCAGTTCACGGACAGGGGGCTTTTCCAAAAACATTCAGTACTTC,CASSSRTGGFSKNIQYF